This TCR beta chain originates from a study of PD-1 blockade in classical Hodgkin lymphoma. Background on the study: With a 2-week interval, patients received intravenous nivolumab at 3 mg/kg. Study-level points and caveats: No one has yet defined what causes the repertoire differences, which may be disease activity or prior therapy. Complete responders' diversity at baseline resembled that of newly diagnosed patients.

V was pared by 4 bases and J by 0 bases, with 14 bases between. Germline V gives CDR1 SGHDT, CDR2 YYEEEE. The CDR3 has 15 residues. About this clone: The target antigen is unknown.

Each patient's relapse followed autologous stem cell transplantation, and brentuximab vedotin exposure varied. Sequencing was performed with immunoSEQ multiplex PCR; in TCRdb, only in-frame clones are kept and a portion is missing. This table has under 25,000 clones, around 80% appearing once. The specimen comprised peripheral blood mononuclear cells (PBMCs), sampled before the second cycle of nivolumab. This chain links TRBV5-6 with TRBJ2-7; TRBD1 might be the D (6 bases). The receptor was derived from a human donor with classical Hodgkin lymphoma. Here the CDR3 reads CASSQIRTDSYEQYF. The CDR3 coding sequence is TGTGCCAGCAGCCAGATTCGGACAGACTCCTACGAGCAGTACTTC.